The entry below gives a single T cell receptor (beta chain) sequence along with its context. Its matching antigen is unknown. The data were obtained in a study of OX40 agonist ivuxolimab in advanced cancers. Across the whole study: Patients were treated with intravenous ivuxolimab, dosed at 0.01 to 10 mg/kg and infused every 2 weeks. Study-wide findings and caveats: Low levels of normalized T-cell clonal expansion also appeared in some nonresponders.

Using immunoSEQ multiplex PCR, the repertoire was profiled, and TCRdb retains in-frame clones only, with some absent. Of about 22,000 clones listed, 84% are singletons. Per the germline V gene, CDR1 is MNHNY and CDR2 is SVGAGI (reference sequence). V was clipped by 6 bases and J by 2 bases, with 14 bases between them. The CDR3 covers 15 residues. The rearrangement joins TRBV6-6 to TRBJ1-5; D gene uncertain. The sequence came from an adult with an advanced solid tumor such as melanoma, head and neck, liver or kidney cancer. The sequencing used CD4+ or CD8+ T cells sorted from blood, collected in a trial of the OX40 agonist ivuxolimab. The CDR3 DNA follows: TGTGCCAGCAGCCCCCATAACAGAGGCAATCAGCCCCAGCATTTT. This sequence encodes CASSPHNRGNQPQHF.